Listed here is a single T cell receptor (beta chain). Its antigen is unidentified. The entry originates in a study of T cell responses to AZD1222 COVID-19 vaccine. General observations from the study: It was only after the peak T cell response that any repertoires were sampled. Once two AZD1222 doses were given, Spike-specific TCR breadth and depth went up.

Generated by immunoSEQ multiplex PCR, the TCRdb table keeps only in-frame clones and is missing some. The table lists 89,000 or so clones, just over 90% of them singletons. The analysis combined second doses at about 4 or about 12 weeks. Germline values: CDR1 SGHRS, CDR2 YFSETQ. The CDR3 extends over 16 amino acids. Trimming removed 4 bases from V and 0 bases from J, with 14 bases in between. This TCR was recovered from an adult who received the AZD1222 COVID-19 vaccine. The rearrangement links TRBV5-1 to TRBJ1-3; D is perhaps TRBD1 (5 bases). The material was peripheral blood, obtained 28 days after the second AZD1222 dose. The CDR3 bases are TGCGCCAGCAGCCCGATACAGGCCTCCTCTGGAAACACCATATATTTT. This encodes CASSPIQASSGNTIYF.